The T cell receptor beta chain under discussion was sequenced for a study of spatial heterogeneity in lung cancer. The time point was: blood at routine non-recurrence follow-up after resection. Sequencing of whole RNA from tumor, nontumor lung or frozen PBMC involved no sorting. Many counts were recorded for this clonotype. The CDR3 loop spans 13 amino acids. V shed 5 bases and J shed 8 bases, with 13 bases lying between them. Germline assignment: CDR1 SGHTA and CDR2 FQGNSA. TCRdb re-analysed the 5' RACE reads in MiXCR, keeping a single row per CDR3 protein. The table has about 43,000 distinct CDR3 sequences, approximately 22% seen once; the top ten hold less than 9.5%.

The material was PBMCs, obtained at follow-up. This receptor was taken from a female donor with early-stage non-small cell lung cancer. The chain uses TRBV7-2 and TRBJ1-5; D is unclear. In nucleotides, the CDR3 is TGTGCCAGCAGCCCTTACGGGGTGGAGCCCCAGCATTTT. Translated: CASSPYGVEPQHF. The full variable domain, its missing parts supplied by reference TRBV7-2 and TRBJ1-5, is GAGVSQSPSNKVTEKGKDVELRCDPISGHTALYWYRQSLGQGLEFLIYFQGNSAPDKSGLPSDRFSAERTGGSVSTLTIQRTQQEDSAVYLCASSPYGVEPQHFGDGTRLSIL.